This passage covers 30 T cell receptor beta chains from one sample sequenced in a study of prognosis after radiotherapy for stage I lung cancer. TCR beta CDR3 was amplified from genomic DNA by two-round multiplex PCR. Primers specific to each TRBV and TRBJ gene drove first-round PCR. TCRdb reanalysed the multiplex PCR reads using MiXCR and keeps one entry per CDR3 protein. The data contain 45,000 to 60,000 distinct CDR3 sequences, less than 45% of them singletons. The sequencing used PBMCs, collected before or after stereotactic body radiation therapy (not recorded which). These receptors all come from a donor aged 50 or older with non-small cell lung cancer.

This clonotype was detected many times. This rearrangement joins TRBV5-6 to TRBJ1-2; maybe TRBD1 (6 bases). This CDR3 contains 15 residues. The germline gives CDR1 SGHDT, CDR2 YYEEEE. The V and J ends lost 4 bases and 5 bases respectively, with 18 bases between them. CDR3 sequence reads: CASSPTWGGQYGYTF. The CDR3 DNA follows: TGTGCCAGCAGCCCGACCTGGGGGGGGCAATATGGCTACACCTTC. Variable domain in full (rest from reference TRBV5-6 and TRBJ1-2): DAGVTQSPTHLIKTRGQQVTLRCSPKSGHDTVSWYQQALGQGPQFIFQYYEEEERQRGNFPDRFSGHQFPNYSSELNVNALLLGDSALYLCASSPTWGGQYGYTFGSGTRLTVV.

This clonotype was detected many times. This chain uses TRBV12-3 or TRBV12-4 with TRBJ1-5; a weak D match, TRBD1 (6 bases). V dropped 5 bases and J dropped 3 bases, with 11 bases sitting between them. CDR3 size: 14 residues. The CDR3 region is CASSNTGSNQPQHF. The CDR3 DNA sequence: TGTGCCAGCAGTAACACAGGGTCCAATCAGCCCCAGCATTTT.

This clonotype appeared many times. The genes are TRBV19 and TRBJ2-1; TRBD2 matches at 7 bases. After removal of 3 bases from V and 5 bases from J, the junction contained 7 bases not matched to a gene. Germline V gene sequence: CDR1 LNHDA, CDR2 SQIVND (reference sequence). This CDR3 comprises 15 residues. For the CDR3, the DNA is TGTGCCAGTAGTATTCCGGGAGGACGTAACAATGAGCAGTTCTTC. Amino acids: CASSIPGGRNNEQFF. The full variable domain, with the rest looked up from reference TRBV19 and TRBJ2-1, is DGGITQSPKYLFRKEGQNVTLSCEQNLNHDAMYWYRQDPGQGLRLIYYSQIVNDFQKGDIAEGYSVSREKKESFPLTVTSAQKNPTAFYLCASSIPGGRNNEQFFGPGTRLTVL.

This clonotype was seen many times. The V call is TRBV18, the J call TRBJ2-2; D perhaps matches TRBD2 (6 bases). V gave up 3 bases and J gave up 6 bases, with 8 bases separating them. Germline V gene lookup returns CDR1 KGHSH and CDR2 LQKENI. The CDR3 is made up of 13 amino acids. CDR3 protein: CASSPTSSGELFF. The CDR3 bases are TGTGCCAGCTCACCGACTAGTTCCGGGGAGCTGTTTTTT.

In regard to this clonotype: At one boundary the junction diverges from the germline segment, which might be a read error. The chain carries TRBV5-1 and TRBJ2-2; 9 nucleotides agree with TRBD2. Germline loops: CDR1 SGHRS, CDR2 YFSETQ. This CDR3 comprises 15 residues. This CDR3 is CASGVAGDPTGELFF. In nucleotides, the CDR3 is TGCGCCAGCGGGGTAGCGGGAGATCCTACCGGTGAGCTGTTTTTT.

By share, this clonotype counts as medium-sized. The CDR3 protein is CASSPSTYEQYF. CDR3 nucleotide sequence: TGTGCCAGCAGTCCCAGCACCTACGAGCAGTACTTC. V usage is TRBV28 and J usage is TRBJ2-7; D uncertain. This CDR3 has 12 amino acids. The germline V gene encodes CDR1 MDHEN and CDR2 SYDVKM. Trimming removed 5 bases at V and 2 bases at J, with 7 bases between. The variable domain in full, completed from reference TRBV28 and TRBJ2-7, reads DVKVTQSSRYLVKRTGEKVFLECVQDMDHENMFWYRQDPGLGLRLIYFSYDVKMKEKGDIPEGYSVSREKKERFSLILESASTNQTSMYLCASSPSTYEQYFGPGTRLTVT.

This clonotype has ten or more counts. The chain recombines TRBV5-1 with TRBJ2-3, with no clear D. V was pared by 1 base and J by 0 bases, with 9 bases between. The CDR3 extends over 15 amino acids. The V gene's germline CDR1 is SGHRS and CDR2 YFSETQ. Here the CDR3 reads CASSLPGSSTDTQYF. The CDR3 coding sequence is TGCGCCAGCAGCTTGCCGGGTTCTAGCACAGATACGCAGTATTTT.

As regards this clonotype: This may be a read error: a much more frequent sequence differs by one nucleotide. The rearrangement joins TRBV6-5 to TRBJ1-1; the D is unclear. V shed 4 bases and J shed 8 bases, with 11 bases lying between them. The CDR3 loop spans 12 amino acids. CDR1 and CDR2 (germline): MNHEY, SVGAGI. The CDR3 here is CASSSYVGEAFF. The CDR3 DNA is TGTGCCAGCAGTTCTTATGTGGGCGAAGCTTTCTTT.

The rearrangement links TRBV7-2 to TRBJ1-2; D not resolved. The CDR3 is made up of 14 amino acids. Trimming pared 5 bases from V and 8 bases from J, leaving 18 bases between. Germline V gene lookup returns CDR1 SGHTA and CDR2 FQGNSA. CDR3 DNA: TGTGCCAGCAGCCCCATGTGTGCAGAGAGGGGCTACACCTTC. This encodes CASSPMCAERGYTF.

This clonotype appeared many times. As DNA, the CDR3 is TGTGCCAGCATCGACGTGGGGTCAGAGACCCAGTACTTC. Its protein is CASIDVGSETQYF. V gene TRBV6-2 or TRBV6-3 combines with J gene TRBJ2-5, with D hard to call. V lost 7 bases and J lost 4, with 13 bases in between. The CDR3 has 13 amino acids. Germline-derived CDR1 and CDR2 are MNHEY and SVGEGT.

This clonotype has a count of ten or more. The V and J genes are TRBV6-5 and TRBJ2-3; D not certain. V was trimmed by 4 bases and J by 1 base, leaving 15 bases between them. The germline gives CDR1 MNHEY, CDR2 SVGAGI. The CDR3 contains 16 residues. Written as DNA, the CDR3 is TGTGCCAGCAGTTCACTTAGACTCGTTGGCACAGATACGCAGTATTTT. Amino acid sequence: CASSSLRLVGTDTQYF.

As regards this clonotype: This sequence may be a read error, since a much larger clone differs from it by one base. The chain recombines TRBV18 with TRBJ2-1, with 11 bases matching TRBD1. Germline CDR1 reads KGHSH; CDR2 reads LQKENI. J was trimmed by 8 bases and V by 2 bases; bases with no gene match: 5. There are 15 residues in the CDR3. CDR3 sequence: CASSPRTGGEHEQFF. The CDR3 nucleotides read TGTGCCAGCTCACCAAGGACAGGGGGCGAGCATGAGCAGTTCTTC.

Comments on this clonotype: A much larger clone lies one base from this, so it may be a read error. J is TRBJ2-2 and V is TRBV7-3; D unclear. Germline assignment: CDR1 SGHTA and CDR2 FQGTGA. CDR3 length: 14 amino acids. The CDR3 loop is CVSSSSSNTGELFF. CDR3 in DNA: TGTGTCAGCAGCTCCTCCTCCAACACCGGGGAGCTGTTTTTT.

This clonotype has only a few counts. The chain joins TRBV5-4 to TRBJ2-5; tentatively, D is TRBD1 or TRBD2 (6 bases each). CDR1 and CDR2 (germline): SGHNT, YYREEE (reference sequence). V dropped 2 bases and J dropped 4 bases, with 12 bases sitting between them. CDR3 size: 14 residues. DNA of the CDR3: TGTGCCAGCAGCTTTCCGGGGGCGGGAGAGACCCAGTACTTC. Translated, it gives CASSFPGAGETQYF. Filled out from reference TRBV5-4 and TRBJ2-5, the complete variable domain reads ETGVTQSPTHLIKTRGQQVTLRCSSQSGHNTVSWYQQALGQGPQFIFQYYREEENGRGNFPPRFSGLQFPNYSSELNVNALELDDSALYLCASSFPGAGETQYFGPGTRLLVL.

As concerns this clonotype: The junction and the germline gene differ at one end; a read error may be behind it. CDR3 in amino acids: CASRYRPPKPQNF. The CDR3 coding sequence is TGTGCCAGCAGATATAGACCCCCCAAGCCCCAGAATTTT. The chain uses TRBV7-2 and TRBJ1-5, with D uncertain. The CDR3 is made up of 13 amino acids. CDR1 is SGHTA and CDR2 is FQGNSA in the germline V gene.

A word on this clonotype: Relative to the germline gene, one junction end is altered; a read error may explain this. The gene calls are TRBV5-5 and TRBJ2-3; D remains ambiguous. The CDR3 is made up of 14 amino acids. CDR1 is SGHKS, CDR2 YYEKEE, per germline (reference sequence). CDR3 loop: CASSLEWSTYTHYF. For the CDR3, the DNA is TGTGCCAGCAGCTTGGAGTGGAGCACATATACGCATTATTTT.

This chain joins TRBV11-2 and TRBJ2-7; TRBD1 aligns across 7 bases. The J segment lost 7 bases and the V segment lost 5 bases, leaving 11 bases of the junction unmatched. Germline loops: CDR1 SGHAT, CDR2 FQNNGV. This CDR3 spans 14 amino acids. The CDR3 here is CASSRTGQAREQYF. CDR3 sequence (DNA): TGTGCCAGCAGCCGAACTGGACAGGCACGGGAGCAGTACTTC. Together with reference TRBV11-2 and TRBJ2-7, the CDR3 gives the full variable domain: EAGVAQSPRYKIIEKRQSVAFWCNPISGHATLYWYQQILGQGPKLLIQFQNNGVVDDSQLPKDRFSAERLKGVDSTLKIQPAKLEDSAVYLCASSRTGQAREQYFGPGTRLTVT.

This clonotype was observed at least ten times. CDR3 DNA: TGTGCCAGCTCACCAACAATAGCGGGACAGAGATACAATGAGCAGTTCTTC. Translated, it gives CASSPTIAGQRYNEQFF. The rearrangement uses TRBV18 and TRBJ2-1; D is perhaps TRBD2 (8 bases). Germline loops: CDR1 KGHSH, CDR2 LQKENI. There are 17 residues in the CDR3. Trimming stripped 2 bases from V and 4 bases from J, with 18 bases between.

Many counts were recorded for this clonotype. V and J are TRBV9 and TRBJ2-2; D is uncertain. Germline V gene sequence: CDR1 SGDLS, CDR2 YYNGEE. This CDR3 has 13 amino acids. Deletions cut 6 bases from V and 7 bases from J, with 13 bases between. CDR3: CASNPSVYGELFF. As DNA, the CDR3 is TGTGCCAGCAACCCGTCGGTCTACGGGGAGCTGTTTTTT.

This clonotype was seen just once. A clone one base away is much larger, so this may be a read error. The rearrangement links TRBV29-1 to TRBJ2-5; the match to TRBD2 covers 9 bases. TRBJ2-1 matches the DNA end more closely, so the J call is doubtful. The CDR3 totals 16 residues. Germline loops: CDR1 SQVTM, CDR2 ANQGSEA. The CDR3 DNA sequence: TGCAGCGTGAACGTACTAGCGGGTAAACGGTGGGATGAGCAGTTCTTC. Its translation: CSVNVLAGKRWDEQFF.

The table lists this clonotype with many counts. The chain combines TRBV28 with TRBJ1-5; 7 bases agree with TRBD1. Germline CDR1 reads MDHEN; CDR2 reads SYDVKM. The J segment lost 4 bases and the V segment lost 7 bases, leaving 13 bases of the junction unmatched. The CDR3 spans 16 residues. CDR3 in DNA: TGTGCCAGCATTCGAGGGGGCGCTTACGGAAATCAGCCCCAGCATTTT. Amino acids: CASIRGGAYGNQPQHF.

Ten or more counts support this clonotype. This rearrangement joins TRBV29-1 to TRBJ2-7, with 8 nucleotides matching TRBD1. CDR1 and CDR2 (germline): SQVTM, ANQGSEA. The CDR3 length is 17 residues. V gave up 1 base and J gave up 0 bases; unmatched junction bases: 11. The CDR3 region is CSVEGTLGQGASYEQYF. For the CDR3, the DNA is TGCAGCGTTGAAGGGACTTTAGGACAGGGAGCCTCCTACGAGCAGTACTTC.

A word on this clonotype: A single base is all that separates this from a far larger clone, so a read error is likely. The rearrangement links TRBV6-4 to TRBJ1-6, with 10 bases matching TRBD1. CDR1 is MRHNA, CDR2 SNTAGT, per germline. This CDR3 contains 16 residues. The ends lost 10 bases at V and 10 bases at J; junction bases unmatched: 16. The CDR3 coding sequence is TGTGCCACCACGTCTCAACACCGGGACAGGGGCTCACCCCTCCACTTT. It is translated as CATTSQHRDRGSPLHF.

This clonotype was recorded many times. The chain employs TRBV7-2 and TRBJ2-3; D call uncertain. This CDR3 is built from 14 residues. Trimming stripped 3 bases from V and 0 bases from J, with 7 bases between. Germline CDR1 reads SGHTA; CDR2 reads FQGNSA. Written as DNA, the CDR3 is TGTGCCAGCAGCTTTCACACTAGCACAGATACGCAGTATTTT. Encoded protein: CASSFHTSTDTQYF. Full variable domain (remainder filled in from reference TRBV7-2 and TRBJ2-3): GAGVSQSPSNKVTEKGKDVELRCDPISGHTALYWYRQSLGQGLEFLIYFQGNSAPDKSGLPSDRFSAERTGGSVSTLTIQRTQQEDSAVYLCASSFHTSTDTQYFGPGTRLTVL.

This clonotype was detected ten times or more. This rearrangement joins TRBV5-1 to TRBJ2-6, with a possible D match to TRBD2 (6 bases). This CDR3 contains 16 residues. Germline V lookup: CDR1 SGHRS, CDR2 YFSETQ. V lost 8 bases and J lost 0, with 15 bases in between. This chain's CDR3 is CASGRGPSSGANVLTF. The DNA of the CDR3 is TGCGCCAGTGGGCGGGGTCCTTCCTCTGGGGCCAACGTCCTGACTTTC.

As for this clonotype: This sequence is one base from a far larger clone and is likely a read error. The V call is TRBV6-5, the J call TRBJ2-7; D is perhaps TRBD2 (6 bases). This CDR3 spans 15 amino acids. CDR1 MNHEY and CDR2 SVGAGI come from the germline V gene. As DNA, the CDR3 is TGTGCCAGCTCCCCTTTCAGCGGCGGGACCCACGAGCGGTACTTC. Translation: CASSPFSGGTHERYF.

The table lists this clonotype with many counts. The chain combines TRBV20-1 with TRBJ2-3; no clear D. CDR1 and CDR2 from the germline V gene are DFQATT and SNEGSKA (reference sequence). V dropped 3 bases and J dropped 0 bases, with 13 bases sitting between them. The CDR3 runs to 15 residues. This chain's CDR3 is CSARLGSSSTDTQYF. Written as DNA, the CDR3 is TGCAGTGCTAGGCTGGGATCCTCTAGCACAGATACGCAGTATTTT.

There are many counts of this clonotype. The CDR3 nucleotides are TGTGCCAGCAGCTTCAGCTTAGCGCGAAACAATGAGCAGTTCTTC. This translates into CASSFSLARNNEQFF. This chain uses TRBV7-2 with TRBJ2-1; tentatively, D is TRBD2 (5 bases). Germline lookup yields CDR1 SGHTA and CDR2 FQGNSA. CDR3 length: 15 amino acids. The V end lost 3 bases, the J end lost 5 bases, and 14 bases lay between the germline ends.

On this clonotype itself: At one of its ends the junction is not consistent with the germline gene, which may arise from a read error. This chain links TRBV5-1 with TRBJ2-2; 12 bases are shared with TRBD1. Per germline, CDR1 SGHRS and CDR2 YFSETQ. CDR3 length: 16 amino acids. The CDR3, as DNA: TGCGCCATCAGCCCCGGGACAGGGGGCTGTACCGGGGAGCTGTTTTTT. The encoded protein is CAISPGTGGCTGELFF.

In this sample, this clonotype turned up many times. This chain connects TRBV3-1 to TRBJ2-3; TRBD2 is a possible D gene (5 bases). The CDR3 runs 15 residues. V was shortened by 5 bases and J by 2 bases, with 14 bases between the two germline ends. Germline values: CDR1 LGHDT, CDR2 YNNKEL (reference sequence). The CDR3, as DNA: TGTGCCAGCAGCGGGAGTCGCCAAAACACAGATACGCAGTATTTT. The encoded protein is CASSGSRQNTDTQYF.